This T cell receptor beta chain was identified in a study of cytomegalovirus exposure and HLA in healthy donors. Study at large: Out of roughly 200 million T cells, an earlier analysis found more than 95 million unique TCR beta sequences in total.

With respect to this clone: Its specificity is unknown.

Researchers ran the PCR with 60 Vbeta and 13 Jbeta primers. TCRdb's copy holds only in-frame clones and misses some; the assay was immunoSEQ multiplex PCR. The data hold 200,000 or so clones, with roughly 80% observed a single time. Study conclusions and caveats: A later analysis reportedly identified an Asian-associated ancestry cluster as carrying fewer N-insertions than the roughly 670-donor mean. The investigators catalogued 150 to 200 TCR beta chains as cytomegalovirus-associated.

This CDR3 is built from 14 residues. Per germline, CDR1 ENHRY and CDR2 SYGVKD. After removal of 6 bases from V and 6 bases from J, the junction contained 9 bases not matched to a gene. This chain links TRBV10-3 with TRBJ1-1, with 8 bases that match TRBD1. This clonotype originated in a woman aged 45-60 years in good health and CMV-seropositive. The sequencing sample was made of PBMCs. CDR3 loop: CAISDRGGSAEAFF. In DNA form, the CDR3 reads TGTGCCATCAGCGACAGGGGTGGTAGCGCTGAAGCTTTCTTT.